Following are 27 T cell receptor beta chains from one sample sequenced in a study of blood T cell repertoires in COVID-19 (TCRdb year 2020). The method was the immunoSEQ multiplex PCR assay. Drawn from immuneACCESS, this table holds only the in-frame rearrangements with V and J called that TCRdb kept. Clones are partly lost; checked studies trace under half to an unresolved V gene and leave the rest unexplained. Recorded for this sample are fewer than 500,000 clones; roughly 89% of them occurred a single time. 0.8% to 1% of the sample rests with the top ten. The sample was peripheral blood. The origin of the receptors is a man aged 18 to 30 with COVID-19, enrolled during active disease.

The CDR3 nucleotides are TGTGCCAGCAGCCAATCTTCTTCCTACAATGAGCAGTTCTTC. As protein: CASSQSSSYNEQFF. The chain links TRBV14 to TRBJ2-1; D unclear. V was pared by 2 bases and J by 1 base, with 6 bases between. The length of the CDR3 is 14 residues. Germline V gene data show CDR1 as SGHDN and CDR2 as FVKESK.

The chain is built from TRBV3-1 (or the pseudogene TRBV3-2) and TRBJ2-3; 9 bases line up with TRBD1. Germline CDR1 LGHDT, CDR2 YNNKEL (reference sequence). The CDR3 loop spans 15 amino acids. V gave up 1 base and J gave up 3 bases; unmatched junction bases: 2. CDR3 bases: TGTGCCAGCAGCCAAGGGGGGACAGGGACAGATACGCAGTATTTT. This gives the protein CASSQGGTGTDTQYF.

Concerning this clone: It is likely a read error, because the conserved phenylalanine at the end of the CDR3 is missing. It is unclear where the CDR3 begins or ends on the DNA, so no DNA is shown, and the CDR3 is as TCRdb lists it. CDR3 in amino acids: CASSEVDIFA. The genes are TRBV2 and TRBJ1-2; the table names TRBD1, a call not compared with the DNA. Germline loops: CDR1 SNHLY, CDR2 FYNNEI. The CDR3 sequence runs 10 residues, both termini included.

The J gene is TRBJ2-6, the V gene TRBV4-2, with D perhaps matching TRBD2 (5 bases). The CDR3 spans 19 residues. Trimming cost V 1 base and J 0 bases, with 16 bases left between them. CDR1 is LGHNA and CDR2 is YNFKEQ in the germline V gene. The CDR3 DNA is TGTGCCAGCAGCCAAGGGGTCGGTCTCGGAGGCTCTGGGGCCAACGTCCTGACTTTC. This translates into CASSQGVGLGGSGANVLTF.

This clone was counted a few times. V gene TRBV3-1 (or the pseudogene TRBV3-2) combines with J gene TRBJ1-5; tentatively, D is TRBD1 (6 bases). V was clipped by 1 base and J by 7 bases, with 14 bases between them. CDR1 and CDR2 (germline): LGHDT, YNNKEL (reference sequence). The CDR3 runs 15 residues. The DNA for the CDR3 is TGTGCCAGCAGCCAAGGTCAGGGGTACGACCAGCCCCAGCATTTT. This sequence encodes CASSQGQGYDQPQHF.

The CDR3 bases are TGTGCCAGCAGCTTGGCAGGGGCGAGCATTCAGTACTTC. It encodes CASSLAGASIQYF. V is TRBV13 and J is TRBJ2-4, with D possibly matching TRBD1 (6 bases). Trimming took off 3 bases at V and 9 bases at J, with 12 bases between the two ends. The germline V gene encodes CDR1 PRHDT and CDR2 FYEKMQ (reference sequence). The CDR3 length is 13 residues.

The V gene is TRBV12-3 or TRBV12-4, the J gene TRBJ2-5; D is undetermined. This CDR3 is 13 amino acids long. The V and J ends lost 2 bases and 3 bases respectively, with 7 bases between them. Written as DNA, the CDR3 is TGTGCCAGCAGTTTAATTTCAGAAGAGACCCAGTACTTC. It encodes CASSLISEETQYF.

The rearrangement uses TRBV4-1 and TRBJ2-2; possibly TRBD1 for D (6 bases). The germline V and J ends were trimmed by 1 base and 0 bases, with 12 bases remaining between them. Germline loops: CDR1 MGHRA, CDR2 YSYEKL. There are 17 residues in the CDR3. The CDR3, as DNA: TGCGCCAGCAGCCAAGGGCGACAGGTCCCGAACACCGGGGAGCTGTTTTTT. Its protein is CASSQGRQVPNTGELFF.

This chain joins TRBV6-5 and TRBJ1-1; the D gene is possibly TRBD1 (5 bases). The CDR3 consists of 14 residues. Germline-derived CDR1 and CDR2 are MNHEY and SVGAGI. Trimming took off 7 bases at V and 0 bases at J, with 12 bases between the two ends. The CDR3 DNA sequence: TGTGCCAGCACTCGGGGGGGGATGAACACTGAAGCTTTCTTT. It is translated as CASTRGGMNTEAFF.

V is TRBV5-6 and J is TRBJ2-7, with 8 bases identical to TRBD1. With V trimmed by 4 bases and J by 11 bases, 8 bases remained unmatched. The CDR3 length is 12 residues. The V gene's germline CDR1 is SGHDT and CDR2 YYEEEE. CDR3: CASSPGTGRKYF. The DNA for the CDR3 is TGTGCCAGCAGCCCCGGGACAGGCCGGAAGTACTTC. The variable domain in full, with the rest retrieved from reference TRBV5-6 and TRBJ2-7, is DAGVTQSPTHLIKTRGQQVTLRCSPKSGHDTVSWYQQALGQGPQFIFQYYEEEERQRGNFPDRFSGHQFPNYSSELNVNALLLGDSALYLCASSPGTGRKYFGPGTRLTVT.

The V call is TRBV4-2, the J call TRBJ2-5; 15 bases are shared with TRBD2. The CDR3 runs to 20 residues. Germline CDR1 and CDR2: LGHNA and YNFKEQ. V was clipped by 3 bases and J by 1 base; unmatched bases: 12. CDR3 DNA sequence: TGTGCCAGCAGCCACATAAGGACTAGCGGGAGGGAGGGTGTCCAAGAGACCCAGTACTTC. Protein product: CASSHIRTSGREGVQETQYF.

V gene TRBV27 combines with J gene TRBJ2-2, with 8 bases that match TRBD1. V shed 1 base, J shed 4 bases, and the junction held 11 bases outside the gene matches. The CDR3 runs to 18 residues. Germline CDR1 reads MNHEY; CDR2 reads SMNVEV (reference sequence). CDR3 protein: CASSLLGSGTGVTGELFF. CDR3 DNA sequence: TGTGCCAGCAGTTTATTAGGATCCGGGACAGGTGTCACCGGGGAGCTGTTTTTT.

This sequence joins TRBV19 and TRBJ2-1, with 11 positions matching TRBD2. The CDR3 sequence is 17 residues long. Germline V gene sequence: CDR1 LNHDA, CDR2 SQIVND (reference sequence). The junction had 10 bases not matched to a gene; V was cut back by 5 bases and J by 4 bases. For the CDR3, the DNA is TGTGCCAGTAGTCCGCCGCTAGCGGGGGGTTTATACAATGAGCAGTTCTTC. Amino acids: CASSPPLAGGLYNEQFF.

This rearrangement joins TRBV3-1 (or the pseudogene TRBV3-2) to TRBJ1-2; 7 positions agree with TRBD1. Per the germline V gene, CDR1 is LGHDT and CDR2 is YNNKEL (reference sequence). Losses at the gene ends were 4 bases for V and 3 bases for J; bases not matched to a gene: 8. There are 15 residues in the CDR3. CDR3 nucleotides: TGTGCCAGCAGCCGACCGGGACAGCGCTACTATGGCTACACCTTC. Its protein product is CASSRPGQRYYGYTF.

This rearrangement joins TRBV11-2 to TRBJ2-7, with TRBD2 as a possible D gene (6 bases). Germline assignment: CDR1 SGHAT and CDR2 FQNNGV. The V end was cut by 6 bases, the J end by 3 bases, with 12 bases between. The CDR3 sequence is 13 residues long. The CDR3 loop reads CASSLAPDYEQYF. CDR3 nucleotides: TGTGCCAGCAGTCTAGCGCCTGACTACGAGCAGTACTTC.

The CDR3 coding sequence is TGTGCCAGCAGTTTATATGGGACTAGCGGGACCGAGCAGTACTTC. Translation gives CASSLYGTSGTEQYF. The rearrangement links TRBV27 to TRBJ2-7; TRBD2 matches 13 bases. V shed 1 base, J shed 6 bases, and the junction held 3 bases outside the gene matches. Germline V CDR1 and CDR2: MNHEY, SMNVEV (reference sequence). This CDR3 is 15 amino acids long.

This chain links TRBV6-5 with TRBJ1-5, with D possibly matching TRBD1 (5 bases). V shed 5 bases and J shed 2 bases, with 10 bases lying between them. The CDR3 covers 14 residues. Germline V gene lookup returns CDR1 MNHEY and CDR2 SVGAGI. In nucleotides, the CDR3 is TGTGCCAGCAGTATGGGGCCCGGCAATCAGCCCCAGCATTTT. Its protein product is CASSMGPGNQPQHF.

This clone was seen a single time. The V and J genes are TRBV3-1 (or the pseudogene TRBV3-2) and TRBJ2-1; 11 bases match TRBD2. There are 17 residues in the CDR3. J gave up 2 bases and V 0 bases, and 3 bases lay outside the gene matches. CDR1 is LGHDT, CDR2 YNNKEL, per germline (reference sequence). The CDR3 DNA reads as TGTGCCAGCAGCCAAGATAGCGGGAGGGTGACCTACAATGAGCAGTTCTTC. Encoded protein: CASSQDSGRVTYNEQFF.

The V gene is TRBV3-1 (or the pseudogene TRBV3-2), the J gene TRBJ2-5, with D possibly TRBD1 on 6 matching bases. V lost 1 base to trimming and J lost 4 bases, with 16 bases between them. This CDR3 has 16 residues. Germline V CDR1 and CDR2: LGHDT, YNNKEL (reference sequence). CDR3 sequence (DNA): TGTGCCAGCAGCCAAGGCGCAGGGGTTGGGTTAGAGACCCAGTACTTC. This sequence encodes CASSQGAGVGLETQYF.

This clone was observed a single time. This CDR3 reads CASSPDRDRVNSPLHF. CDR3 nucleotide sequence: TGCGCCAGCAGCCCCGACCGGGACAGGGTGAATTCACCCCTCCACTTT. The chain combines TRBV4-1 with TRBJ1-6; the match to TRBD1 covers 9 bases. J lost 7 bases, V lost 4 bases, and 8 bases had no gene match. Per germline, CDR1 MGHRA and CDR2 YSYEKL. The CDR3 covers 16 residues.

This clone was counted between two and nine times. The V and J genes are TRBV19 and TRBJ1-6; possible D gene TRBD1, 5 bases. CDR1 is LNHDA and CDR2 is SQIVND in the germline V gene (reference sequence). V lost 7 bases and J lost 7, with 17 bases in between. There are 15 residues in the CDR3. CDR3 DNA: TGTGCCAGTAACTCACCTACAGGTGAGAATTCACCCCTCCACTTT. This gives the protein CASNSPTGENSPLHF.

This clone appeared a single time. This rearrangement joins TRBV2 to TRBJ2-3, with TRBD2 matching 11 bases. Trimming removed 6 bases from V and 5 bases from J; junction bases left unmatched: 7. The CDR3 loop spans 15 amino acids. In germline, CDR1 is SNHLY, CDR2 FYNNEI. CDR3: CASRQAGTSGDTQYF. CDR3 in DNA: TGTGCCAGCAGACAAGCCGGGACTAGCGGAGATACGCAGTATTTT.

The genes are TRBV24-1 and TRBJ2-1; a possible D gene is TRBD1 (6 bases). Germline loops: CDR1 KGHDR, CDR2 SFDVKD. Trimming cost V 3 bases and J 2 bases, with 16 bases left between them. The CDR3 consists of 17 residues. The CDR3 DNA reads as TGTGCCACCAGTGATATGACAGGACTTTGCACCTACAATGAGCAGTTCTTC. Encoded protein: CATSDMTGLCTYNEQFF.

This chain joins TRBV7-9 and TRBJ2-2; TRBD1 matches 7 bases. Germline CDR1 is SEHNR and CDR2 is FQNEAQ (reference sequence). There are 15 residues in the CDR3. Trimming took 6 bases from V and 4 from J; bases not matched to a gene: 8. As DNA, the CDR3 is TGTGCCAGCAGAAAGACAGGGACGAGCACCGGGGAGCTGTTTTTT. Translating gives CASRKTGTSTGELFF. Variable domain in full (rest from reference TRBV7-9 and TRBJ2-2): DTGVSQNPRHKITKRGQNVTFRCDPISEHNRLYWYRQTLGQGPEFLTYFQNEAQLEKSRLLSDRFSAERPKGSFSTLEIQRTEQGDSAMYLCASRKTGTSTGELFFGEGSRLTVL.

The chain has TRBV21-1 and TRBJ2-6; the DNA was not compared with TRBD2, the D call given in the table. TRBV21-1 is described as a pseudogene. The CDR3 consists of 15 residues. The CDR3 loop reads CASSTAGSGANVLTF. The CDR3 DNA reads as TGTGCCAGCAGCACCGCGGGCTCTGGGGCCAACGTCCTGACTTTC.

The CDR3 is CASSPSVQNYGYTF. CDR3 nucleotide sequence: TGTGCCAGCAGCCCTAGCGTCCAGAACTATGGCTACACCTTC. J is TRBJ1-2 and V is TRBV11-2; D remains ambiguous. With 5 bases removed from V and 2 bases from J, the gap between germline ends came to 12 bases. Germline V CDR1 and CDR2: SGHAT, FQNNGV. The CDR3 is made up of 14 amino acids.

The chain couples TRBV18 to TRBJ2-5; 8 nucleotides align to TRBD2. Germline V CDR1 and CDR2: KGHSH, LQKENI. J was trimmed by 3 bases and V by 6 bases; bases with no gene match: 12. The CDR3 covers 16 residues. The CDR3 spells CASSSVTGLGKETQYF. CDR3 DNA sequence: TGTGCCAGCTCTTCCGTTACGGGACTAGGAAAAGAGACCCAGTACTTC.